Only a few counts were recorded for the clone carrying this T cell receptor beta chain. The source of the sample is a study of regulatory T cells in long-lasting Graves disease. With iRepertoire HTBI primers and Arm-PCR of CDR3 regions, TCR beta libraries were built. One entry per CDR3 protein results from TCRdb running MiXCR on the multiplex PCR reads. The sample lists 500,000 to 800,000 distinct CDR3 sequences, approximately 31% occurring once. As for time point: persistent/refractory GD, antithyroid drugs over 5 years with positive TRAb. The TCR library used RNA extracted from PBMCs. In Xi'an, China, an endocrinology department was the source of patients. The material was peripheral blood mononuclear cells (PBMCs), obtained when the disease was refractory, from a patient treated with antithyroid drugs. The receptor comes from a female donor with Graves disease.

This CDR3 reads CATSDSSRGGAGYGYTF. The CDR3 DNA reads TGTGCCACCAGTGATTCCTCCAGAGGGGGCGCGGGCTATGGCTACACCTTC. V gene TRBV24-1 combines with J gene TRBJ1-2; the match to TRBD1 covers 7 bases. CDR3 length: 17 residues. Germline V gene lookup returns CDR1 KGHDR and CDR2 SFDVKD. J was trimmed by 4 bases and V by 2 bases; bases with no gene match: 12.